This T cell receptor beta chain came from a study of shared clonotypes between healthy human individuals (dated by TCRdb to the early 2020s). Study-wide context: The cohort included three men and a couple of women between 18 and 49 years of age. For each donor, CD4 naive and CD4 memory were each given three plates, CD8 naive was given two plates, and CD8 memory was given one plate. To estimate repertoire size and how much clonotype sharing occurs between individuals, the study deeply sequenced the blood TCR repertoires of five or six healthy adults. Different laboratories and diverse techniques were used to prepare libraries and sequence TCR repertoires, to increase sequencing depth and limit assay-specific biases. Leukapheresis yielded between about 0.85 and 9 billion PBMCs per donor. Paper-wide results and their limitations: Sampling was restricted to blood, and TCR repertoires in tissues likely differ from the TCR repertoires found in blood. The genetic and exposure-history diversity represented was limited by the small number of donors. Clonotypes shared by all four sorted-subset donors showed higher generation probabilities than non-shared clonotypes. Estimated clonotype richness was generally larger for naive than for memory subsets. Pairwise subsampling led to the expectation that sequencing depth would affect the degree of clonotype sharing among donors. Sharing across a few donors was observed for roughly 5.4% of naive CD4, 3.5% of naive CD8, about 2.3% of memory CD4, and about 0.38% of memory CD8 clonotypes. Rarefaction of sorted-subset datasets indicated incomplete sequencing despite the large sequencing depth.

V lost 1 base and J lost 7 bases, and the count of bases not matched to a germline gene is 7. Spanning cysteine to phenylalanine, the CDR3 consists of 17 amino acids. The CDR3 DNA has 51 bases and is translated from base 1. For CDR1 and CDR2, the germline V gene lists MGHRA and YSYEKL. TCR CDR3 regions were amplified from genomic DNA by multiplex PCR using the deep immunoSEQ assay. Genomic DNA extracted from each cell subset was distributed evenly over all wells of several immunoSEQ 96-well plates, and each plate served as one replicate. For sorted subsets, each replicate PCR was loaded with 200 ng genomic DNA, equivalent to 30,000 or so T cell genomes. The purified libraries were quantified using a Qubit 3.0 fluorometer, sized with a Bioanalyzer 2100, and then quantified again using the KAPA Library Quantification kit. Every immunoSEQ 96-well plate was sequenced on a separate single-read 150-cycle Illumina NextSeq 550 flow cell. Processing in the source paper ran as follows. The immunoSEQ output contained only junctional sequences without quality scores, so filtering could not match that applied to full-length reads. Sequences were annotated with PyIR, a Python wrapper for IgBLAST v1.9, using IMGT germline references to assign V/J genes and CDR3. Reads were filtered out if the reads had weak V/J assignments (E-value above 1e-6), no CDR3, stop codons, out-of-frame junctions, or ambiguous translated residues. V3J clonotypes were defined as sequences sharing an identical inferred V gene, J gene, and CDR3 amino acid sequence. Percentage overlap between repertoires was computed as shared unique clonotypes divided by the size of the smaller repertoire. Richness of each repertoire was evaluated using RTK rarefaction, the Chao1 estimator, and Recon v2.1 estimates of unobserved clonotypes. Generation probabilities were computed with OLGA for all TCRbeta clonotypes obtained by the gDNA method from several donors. Sourced from immuneACCESS, this table was stored by TCRdb with only in-frame sequences that have V and J called. A share of the clones is absent; for the studies checked, an unresolved V gene accounts for under half, and the remainder has no known explanation. V, J and clone size are those of that table, while D and trimming were read from the DNA. The sample table shows about 2 million clones, and about 95% are seen once. The ten largest clones add up to roughly 1% of the sample.

CD8 naive samples consisted of CD45RO-negative cells that were positively selected for CCR7, yielding a CD45RA+CCR7+ population without TemRA cells. The donors were healthy, HIV-negative adults with no recently reported acute infections or vaccinations. Every donor was a Caucasian adult residing in Nashville, Tennessee, USA. Blood was collected by leukapheresis, and PBMCs were isolated by Ficoll-Histopaque density gradient centrifugation and then cryopreserved in liquid nitrogen vapor phase. Analytical flow cytometry was used to check the purity and quantity of every magnetically sorted T cell population. From each sorted fraction, genomic DNA was isolated and quantified by UV absorbance on a Nanodrop 2000c. Of note for this clone: Its antigen is still unknown. No much larger clone is present one base from it, and per-base qualities are unavailable.

The specimen sequenced was naive CD8+ T cells sorted from blood. The cell subset or site label here, explained by the study, means: CD45RA+CCR7+. Here the chain combines TRBV4-1 and TRBJ2-7, with TRBD2 identical over 16 junction bases. This clonotype was sampled from a man aged 18-30 years in good health. The CDR3 region: CASSQGGLAGGPSEQYF. In nucleotides, the sequence is TGCGCCAGCAGCCAAGGGGGACTAGCGGGAGGGCCGTCTGAGCAGTACTTC.